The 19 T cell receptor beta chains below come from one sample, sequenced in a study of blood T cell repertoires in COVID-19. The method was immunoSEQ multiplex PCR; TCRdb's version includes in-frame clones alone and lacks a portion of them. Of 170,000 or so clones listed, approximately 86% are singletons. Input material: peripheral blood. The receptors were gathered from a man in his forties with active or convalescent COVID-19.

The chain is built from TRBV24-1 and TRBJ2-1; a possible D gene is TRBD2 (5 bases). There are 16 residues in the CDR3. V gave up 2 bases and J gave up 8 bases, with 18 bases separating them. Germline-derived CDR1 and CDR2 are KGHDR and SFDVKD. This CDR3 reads CATSDSGWEHRDEQFF. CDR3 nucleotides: TGTGCCACCAGTGATTCTGGGTGGGAGCATAGGGATGAGCAGTTCTTC.

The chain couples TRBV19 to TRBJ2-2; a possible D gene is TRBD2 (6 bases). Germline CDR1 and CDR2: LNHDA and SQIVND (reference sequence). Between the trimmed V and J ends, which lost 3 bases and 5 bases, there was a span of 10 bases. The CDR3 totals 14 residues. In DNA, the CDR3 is TGTGCCAGTAGTATTTCTGGAGGGACCGGGGAGCTGTTTTTT. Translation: CASSISGGTGELFF.

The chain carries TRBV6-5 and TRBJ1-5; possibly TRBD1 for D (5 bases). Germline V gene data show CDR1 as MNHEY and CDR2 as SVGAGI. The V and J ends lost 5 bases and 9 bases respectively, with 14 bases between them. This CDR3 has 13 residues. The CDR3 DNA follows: TGTGCCAGCAGTACAGGCGGGAGGGGGCCCCAGCATTTT. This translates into CASSTGGRGPQHF.

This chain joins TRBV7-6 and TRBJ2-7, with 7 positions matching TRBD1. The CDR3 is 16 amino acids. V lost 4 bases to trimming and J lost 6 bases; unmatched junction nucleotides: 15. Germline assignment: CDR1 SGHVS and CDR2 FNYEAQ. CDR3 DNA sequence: TGTGCCAGCAGCTCTACTAAAATTGGGACAGTCGGCGAGCAGTACTTC. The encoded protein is CASSSTKIGTVGEQYF.

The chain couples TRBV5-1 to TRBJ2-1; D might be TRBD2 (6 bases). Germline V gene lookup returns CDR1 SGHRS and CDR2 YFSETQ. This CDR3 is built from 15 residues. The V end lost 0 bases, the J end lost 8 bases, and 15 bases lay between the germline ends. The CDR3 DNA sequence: TGCGCCAGCAGCTTGGCCTTTACGCGGGGATATGAGCAGTTCTTC. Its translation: CASSLAFTRGYEQFF.

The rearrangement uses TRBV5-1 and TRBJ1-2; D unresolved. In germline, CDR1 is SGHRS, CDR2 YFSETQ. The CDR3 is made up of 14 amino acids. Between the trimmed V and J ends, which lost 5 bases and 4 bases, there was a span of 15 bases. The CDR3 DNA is TGCGCCAGCAGATCAGAACTAAACTCCTATGGCTACACCTTC. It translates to CASRSELNSYGYTF.

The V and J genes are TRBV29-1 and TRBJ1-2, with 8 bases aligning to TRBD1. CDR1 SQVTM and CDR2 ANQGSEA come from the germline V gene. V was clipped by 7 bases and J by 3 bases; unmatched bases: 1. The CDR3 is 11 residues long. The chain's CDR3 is CSAGGDYGYTF. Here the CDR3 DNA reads TGCAGCGCAGGGGGCGACTATGGCTACACCTTC.

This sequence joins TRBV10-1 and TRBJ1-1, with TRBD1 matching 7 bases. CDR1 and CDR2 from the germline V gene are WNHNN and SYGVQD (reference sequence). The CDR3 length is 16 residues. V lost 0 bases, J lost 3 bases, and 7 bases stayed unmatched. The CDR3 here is CASSESQGVRDTEAFF. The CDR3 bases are TGCGCCAGCAGTGAGTCGCAGGGGGTAAGGGACACTGAAGCTTTCTTT.

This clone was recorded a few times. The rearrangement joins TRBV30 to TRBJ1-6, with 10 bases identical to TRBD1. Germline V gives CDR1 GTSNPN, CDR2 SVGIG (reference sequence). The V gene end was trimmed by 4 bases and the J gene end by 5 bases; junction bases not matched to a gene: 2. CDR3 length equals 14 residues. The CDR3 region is CAWKDRGNNSPLHF. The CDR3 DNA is TGTGCCTGGAAGGACAGGGGGAATAATTCACCCCTCCACTTT.

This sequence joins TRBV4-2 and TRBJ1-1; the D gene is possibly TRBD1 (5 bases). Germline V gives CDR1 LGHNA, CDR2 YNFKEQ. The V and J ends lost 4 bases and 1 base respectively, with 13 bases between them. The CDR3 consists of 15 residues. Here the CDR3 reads CASSLLGLKNTEAFF. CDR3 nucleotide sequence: TGTGCCAGCAGCCTGTTGGGACTGAAGAACACTGAAGCTTTCTTT.

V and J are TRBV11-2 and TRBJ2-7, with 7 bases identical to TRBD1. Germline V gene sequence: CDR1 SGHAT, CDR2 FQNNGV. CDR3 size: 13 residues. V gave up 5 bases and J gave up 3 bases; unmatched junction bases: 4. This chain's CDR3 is CASSARDSYEQYF. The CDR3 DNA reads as TGTGCCAGCAGCGCAAGGGACAGCTACGAGCAGTACTTC.

CDR3 coding DNA: TGTGCCAGCAATACCGGGACAGGGATGTTTAAGCAGTTCTTC. Its translation is CASNTGTGMFKQFF. The rearrangement links TRBV2 to TRBJ2-1, with 9 bases fitting TRBD1. From germline, CDR1 is SNHLY and CDR2 FYNNEI. Trimming removed 7 bases from V and 11 bases from J; junction bases left unmatched: 12. The CDR3 covers 14 residues.

The CDR3 spells CASSYRLAGGIQETQYF. In nucleotides, the CDR3 is TGTGCCAGCAGTTATCGACTAGCGGGGGGTATACAAGAGACCCAGTACTTC. The chain uses TRBV6-2 or TRBV6-3 and TRBJ2-5; 13 bases are shared with TRBD2. The V gene end was trimmed by 3 bases and the J gene end by 2 bases; junction bases not matched to a gene: 6. Germline lookup yields CDR1 MNHEY and CDR2 SVGEGT. The CDR3 is 17 amino acids.

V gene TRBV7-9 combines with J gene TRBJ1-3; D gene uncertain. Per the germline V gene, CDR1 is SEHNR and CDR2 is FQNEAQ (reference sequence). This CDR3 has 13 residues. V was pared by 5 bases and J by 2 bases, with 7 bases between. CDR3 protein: CASSGGPGNTIYF. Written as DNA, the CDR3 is TGTGCCAGCAGCGGAGGGCCTGGAAACACCATATATTTT.

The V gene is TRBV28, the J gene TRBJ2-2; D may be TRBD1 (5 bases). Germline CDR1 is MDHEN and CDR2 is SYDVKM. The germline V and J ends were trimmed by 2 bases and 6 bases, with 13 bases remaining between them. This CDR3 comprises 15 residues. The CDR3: CASSLQQGLSGELFF. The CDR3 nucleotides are TGTGCCAGCAGTTTACAGCAGGGTTTGTCCGGGGAGCTGTTTTTT.

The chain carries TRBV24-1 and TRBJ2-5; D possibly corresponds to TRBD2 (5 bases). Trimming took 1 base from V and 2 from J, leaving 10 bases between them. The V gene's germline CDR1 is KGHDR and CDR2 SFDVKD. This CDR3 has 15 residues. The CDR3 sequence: CATSDLREGQETQYF. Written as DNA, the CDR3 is TGTGCCACCAGTGATTTACGGGAAGGGCAAGAGACCCAGTACTTC.

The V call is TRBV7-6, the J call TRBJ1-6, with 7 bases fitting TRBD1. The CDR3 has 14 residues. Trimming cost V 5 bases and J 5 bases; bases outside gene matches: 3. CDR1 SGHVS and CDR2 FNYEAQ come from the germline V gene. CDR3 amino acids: CASSRTGDNSPLHF. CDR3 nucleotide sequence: TGTGCCAGCAGCAGGACAGGAGATAATTCACCCCTCCACTTT.

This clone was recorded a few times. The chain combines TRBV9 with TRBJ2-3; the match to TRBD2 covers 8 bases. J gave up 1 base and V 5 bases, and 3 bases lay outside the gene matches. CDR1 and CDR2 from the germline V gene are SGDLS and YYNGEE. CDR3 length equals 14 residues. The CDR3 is CASRGGGRTDTQYF. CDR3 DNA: TGTGCCAGCAGGGGCGGGGGGCGCACAGATACGCAGTATTTT.

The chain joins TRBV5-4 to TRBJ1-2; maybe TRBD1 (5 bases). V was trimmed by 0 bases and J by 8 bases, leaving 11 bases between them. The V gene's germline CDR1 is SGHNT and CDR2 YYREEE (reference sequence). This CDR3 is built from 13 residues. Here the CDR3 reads CASSLEAGRGYTF. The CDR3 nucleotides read TGTGCCAGCAGCTTGGAGGCAGGGCGCGGCTACACCTTC.